Listed below are T cell receptor beta chains from one sample, sequenced in a study of CD8 T cells in cerebrospinal fluid in Alzheimer's disease. TCRdb re-called the 10x single-cell sequencing reads and shows each CDR3 protein once, DNA omitted. The sample includes 1,100 or so distinct CDR3 sequences. Sample: cerebrospinal fluid. All receptors derive from a human donor in good health. The CDR3 runs from the conserved cysteine through the conserved F or W. Clone size is given as once, few, many or a size class.

clone size,V gene,J gene,CDR3 protein
large,TRBV7-9,TRBJ1-5,CASSLGTQPQHF
large,TRBV15,TRBJ2-7,CATSLVLGQGYEQYF
medium-sized,TRBV6-5,TRBJ1-1,CASSYSAGTEAFF
medium-sized,TRBV5-4,TRBJ2-3,CASSNWDRRTDTQYF
medium-sized,TRBV9,TRBJ2-1,CASSALAGGYNEQFF
medium-sized,TRBV6-4,TRBJ2-1,CASSLNGYGEQFF
medium-sized,TRBV5-1,TRBJ1-2,CASSSQGVGGYTF
medium-sized,TRBV30,TRBJ1-5,CAWSTQGTSNQPQHF
medium-sized,TRBV5-6,TRBJ2-1,CASILGPLAGGYNEQFF
medium-sized,TRBV18,TRBJ2-7,CASSPMAGNLREQYF
medium-sized,TRBV11-3,TRBJ2-6,CASIRTHSGANVLTF
large,TRBV28,TRBJ1-1,CASSLVNTEAFF
medium-sized,TRBV20-1,TRBJ2-7,CSVTKGAGEQYF
medium-sized,TRBV4-2,TRBJ2-7,CASSQDGGLDEQYF
large,TRBV7-3,TRBJ2-5,CASSRGQEETQYF
medium-sized,TRBV5-5,TRBJ2-7,CASSYGQGAEQYF
large,TRBV4-3,TRBJ1-6,CASSQVAGQLNSPLHF
medium-sized,TRBV3-1,TRBJ2-5,CASSPGSGRGVREETQYF
medium-sized,TRBV30,TRBJ2-7,CAWSTVGEQYF
medium-sized,TRBV6-2/TRBV6-3,TRBJ2-1,CASSYDGPSYNEQFF
medium-sized,TRBV12-3/TRBV12-4,TRBJ1-1,CASSLSHGASEAFF
large,TRBV5-1,TRBJ2-6,CASKTNSGANVLTF
medium-sized,TRBV20-1,TRBJ1-5,CSARGGQGSNQPQHF
medium-sized,TRBV28,TRBJ1-5,CASSSQRGPQHF
medium-sized,TRBV2,TRBJ1-2,CASSASGTGFYGYTF
large,TRBV10-3,TRBJ1-5,CAISGDWGDNQPQHF
large,TRBV20-1,TRBJ2-6,CSASLGVLSGANVLTF
large,TRBV12-3/TRBV12-4,TRBJ1-3,CASRFYSSDTIYF
medium-sized,TRBV6-2/TRBV6-3,TRBJ2-3,CASSFAGVTQYF